A selection of T cell receptor beta chains follows, all from one sample in a study of blood T cell repertoires in COVID-19. Sequencing was performed with immunoSEQ multiplex PCR; in TCRdb, only in-frame clones are kept and a portion is missing. The sample has 120,000 or so clones, approximately 80% seen once. Input material: peripheral blood. The receptors originated from a man between 60 and 75 years old with acute or convalescent COVID-19. CDR3s include the opening cysteine and the closing phenylalanine or tryptophan. A D gene is named only where the DNA matches it firmly. For some rows the clone size is stated as once, few or many, or as a class when expanded; others skip it.

v_gene	abundance	j_gene	d_gene	CDR3aa	CDR3nt
TRBV5-1	NA	TRBJ2-7	NA	CASRCLVFGQYF	TGCGCCAGCAGGTGCTTAGTTTTCGGGCAGTACTTC
TRBV9	NA	TRBJ2-2	NA	CASSATGQNTGELFF	TGTGCCAGCAGCGCCACAGGGCAGAACACCGGGGAGCTGTTTTTT
TRBV5-1	few	TRBJ1-5	NA	CASSLVGDSNQPQHF	TGCGCCAGCAGCTTGGTCGGGGATAGCAATCAGCCCCAGCATTTT
TRBV11-2	NA	TRBJ2-4	NA	CASSRGDKQNIQYF	TGTGCCAGCAGCCGGGGGGACAAGCAAAACATTCAGTACTTC
TRBV6-6	NA	TRBJ1-1	NA	CASLDTGTNTEAFF	TGTGCCAGCCTGGATACAGGGACAAACACTGAAGCTTTCTTT
TRBV5-4	NA	TRBJ2-7	NA	CASSLGGRDAGLSEQYF	TGTGCCAGCAGCTTGGGGGGCCGGGACGCGGGACTGTCCGAGCAGTACTTC
TRBV10-3	NA	TRBJ2-2	NA	CATDLAGELFF	TGTGCCACCGACTTGGCCGGGGAGCTGTTTTTT
TRBV19	NA	TRBJ1-2	NA	CASRQPGQFYGYTF	TGTGCCAGTAGACAGCCCGGACAGTTCTATGGCTACACCTTC
TRBV7-3	NA	TRBJ1-1	NA	CASSLSGVNTEAFF	TGTGCCAGCAGCTTATCGGGGGTGAACACTGAAGCTTTCTTT
TRBV30	NA	TRBJ1-5	NA	CAWSKRISGNQPQHF	TGTGCCTGGAGTAAGAGGATCTCGGGCAATCAGCCCCAGCATTTT
TRBV29-1	NA	TRBJ1-1	NA	CSVEGLGGSTEAFF	TGCAGCGTTGAGGGTCTCGGCGGGAGCACTGAAGCTTTCTTT
TRBV7-2	NA	TRBJ2-5	TRBD2	CASSRGGQETQYF	TGTGCCAGCTCCCGGGGGGGCCAAGAGACCCAGTACTTC
TRBV2	NA	TRBJ1-4	NA	CATGGSSNEKLFF	TGTGCCACCGGGGGGTCCTCAAATGAAAAACTGTTTTTT
TRBV14	NA	TRBJ2-1	TRBD2	CASSPASGANNEQFF	TGTGCCAGCAGCCCTGCTAGCGGAGCTAACAATGAGCAGTTCTTC
TRBV6-6	NA	TRBJ2-1	TRBD2	CASSPQGVSGRAVNEQFF	TGTGCCAGCAGTCCGCAAGGTGTTAGCGGGAGGGCCGTTAATGAGCAGTTCTTC
TRBV7-9	NA	TRBJ1-5	NA	CASSLYSGYPQPQHF	TGTGCCAGCAGCTTATACTCAGGGTACCCTCAGCCCCAGCATTTT
TRBV5-8	NA	TRBJ2-3	NA	CASSPADTQYF	TGTGCCAGCAGTCCGGCAGATACGCAGTATTTT
TRBV19	NA	TRBJ2-3	TRBD1	CASSSDRSSTDTQYF	TGTGCCAGTAGCTCGGACAGGTCTAGCACAGATACGCAGTATTTT
TRBV21-1	medium-sized	TRBJ2-5	NA	CASSKGAGGYQRETQYF	TGTGCCAGCAGCAAAGGGGCAGGGGGCTACCAACGGGAGACCCAGTACTTC
TRBV6-6	NA	TRBJ2-3	NA	CASRGTPTDTQYF	TGTGCCAGCAGAGGGACACCCACAGATACGCAGTATTTT
TRBV7-6	NA	TRBJ1-4	NA	CASSTRLTGLAKLFF	TGTGCCAGCAGCACCCGGCTTACAGGGTTGGCAAAACTGTTTTTT
TRBV2	few	TRBJ2-7	NA	CASSGHISSYEQYF	TGTGCCAGCAGTGGGCACATCAGCTCCTACGAGCAGTACTTC
TRBV27	NA	TRBJ2-7	NA	CASSLFHRGGAYEQYF	TGTGCCAGCAGTCTATTTCACAGGGGGGGGGCCTACGAGCAGTACTTC
TRBV29-1	many	TRBJ2-7	NA	CSVEARQGYEQYF	TGCAGCGTTGAGGCCAGGCAGGGGTACGAGCAGTACTTC
TRBV10-3	NA	TRBJ2-7	NA	CAISESSGRRYEQYF	TGTGCCATCAGTGAGTCGTCAGGGAGGCGCTACGAGCAGTACTTC
TRBV6-6	NA	TRBJ2-7	TRBD1	CASSYPPGQGAYEQYF	TGTGCCAGCAGTTACCCGCCAGGACAGGGGGCCTACGAGCAGTACTTC
TRBV30	NA	TRBJ2-7	NA	CAWTDPGVQYF	TGTGCCTGGACAGACCCGGGGGTGCAGTACTTC
TRBV19	NA	TRBJ1-1	NA	CASSMDPIGSTEAFF	TGTGCCAGTAGTATGGATCCAATCGGGAGCACTGAAGCTTTCTTT
TRBV5-1	NA	TRBJ1-1	TRBD1	CASSLDRGQGEAFF	TGCGCCAGCAGCTTAGACAGGGGGCAGGGTGAAGCTTTCTTT
TRBV4-1	few	TRBJ2-7	TRBD2	CASSQDPRDYLAREQYF	TGCGCCAGCAGCCAAGATCCCCGGGACTATCTTGCTCGCGAGCAGTACTTC
TRBV30	once	TRBJ1-3	TRBD1	CAWTRTGAISGNTIYF	TGTGCCTGGACCAGGACAGGGGCAATCTCTGGAAACACCATATATTTT
TRBV6-5	NA	TRBJ2-2	TRBD1	CASDRARAGELFF	TGTGCCAGCGACAGGGCTAGGGCCGGGGAGCTGTTTTTT
TRBV20-1	once	TRBJ1-2	NA	CSAPDSIGYTF	TGCAGTGCTCCTGACAGTATCGGCTACACCTTC
TRBV6-5	NA	TRBJ2-6	TRBD1	CASRRTGFANVLTF	TGTGCCAGCAGGCGGACAGGGTTCGCCAACGTCCTGACTTTC
TRBV18	NA	TRBJ1-2	NA	CASSPTQGYLYGYTF	TGTGCCAGCTCACCGACCCAGGGGTACTTGTATGGCTACACCTTC
TRBV20-1	NA	TRBJ2-5	NA	CSASHRETQYF	TGCAGTGCTAGTCATCGGGAGACCCAGTACTTC
TRBV5-6	NA	TRBJ1-1	NA	CASSLGRGGTEAFF	TGTGCCAGCAGCCTGGGCAGGGGTGGCACTGAAGCTTTCTTT
TRBV10-3	NA	TRBJ2-1	NA	CAISDGGGRNEQFF	TGTGCCATCAGTGACGGAGGCGGTAGAAATGAGCAGTTCTTC
TRBV7-3	few	TRBJ2-2	TRBD2	CASSLVGTSGKGTGELFF	TGTGCCAGCAGCTTAGTCGGGACTAGCGGGAAGGGGACCGGGGAGCTGTTTTTT
TRBV28	NA	TRBJ2-5	NA	CASSFRGQETQYF	TGTGCCAGCAGTTTCCGGGGCCAAGAGACCCAGTACTTC
TRBV6-5	NA	TRBJ1-1	NA	CASSYRITGNTEAFF	TGTGCCAGCAGTTACCGTATAACAGGGAACACTGAAGCTTTCTTT
TRBV5-1	NA	TRBJ2-2	NA	CASSQAHSTGELFF	TGCGCCAGCAGCCAAGCACACAGCACCGGGGAGCTGTTTTTT
TRBV6-5	NA	TRBJ2-3	TRBD2	CASSTLAGVTDTQYF	TGTGCCAGCAGCACACTAGCGGGTGTTACAGATACGCAGTATTTT